This entry lists 16 T cell receptor beta chains sequenced from one sample in a study of technical replicates of blood from a handful of donors. Sequenced by immunoSEQ multiplex PCR; TCRdb stores in-frame clones only, minus some. The data contain 70,000 to 95,000 clones, approximately 96% of them seen just once; the ten biggest clones take up about 0.17%. Sequencing used T cells isolated from PBMCs. Every receptor here comes from a human donor in good health.

V and J are TRBV5-4 and TRBJ2-1, with D unclear. The germline gives CDR1 SGHNT, CDR2 YYREEE (reference sequence). Trimming shortened V by 0 bases and J by 5 bases, and 6 bases separated the two germline ends. This CDR3 has 13 amino acids. The CDR3 nucleotides are TGTGCCAGCAGCTTGGACAGTAACAATGAGCAGTTCTTC. Protein: CASSLDSNNEQFF.

The V gene is TRBV5-4, the J gene TRBJ2-5, with D possibly TRBD2 on 7 matching bases. CDR1 SGHNT and CDR2 YYREEE come from the germline V gene (reference sequence). V was clipped by 0 bases and J by 7 bases, with 13 bases between them. The CDR3 consists of 14 residues. CDR3 residues: CASSLEGGGGTQYF. CDR3 bases: TGTGCCAGCAGCTTGGAGGGGGGAGGGGGGACCCAGTACTTC.

The V gene is TRBV28, the J gene TRBJ2-3; 16 bases map to TRBD2. The CDR3 is 18 amino acids. Germline CDR1 MDHEN, CDR2 SYDVKM. V lost 4 bases and J lost 7; bases outside the gene matches: 11. CDR3 amino acids: CASSSSGTSGREGNTQYF. The CDR3 region has the DNA TGTGCCAGCAGTTCATCCGGGACTAGCGGGAGGGAAGGGAATACGCAGTATTTT.

This chain connects TRBV11-3 to TRBJ1-5, with TRBD1 as a possible D gene (5 bases). The germline V and J ends were trimmed by 3 bases and 3 bases, with 6 bases remaining between them. This CDR3 is 13 amino acids long. Germline V gene lookup returns CDR1 SGHNT and CDR2 YENEEA. The CDR3 region has the DNA TGTGCCAGCAGCTTCAGGGCCAATCAGCCCCAGCATTTT. Translation gives CASSFRANQPQHF.

The V gene is TRBV9, the J gene TRBJ2-1; TRBD1 matches at 9 bases. Germline V gene sequence: CDR1 SGDLS, CDR2 YYNGEE. The CDR3 loop spans 16 amino acids. With 0 bases clipped from V and 5 bases from J, the junction kept 6 bases outside the gene matches. This CDR3 is CASSVGGTGTHNEQFF. The CDR3 region has the DNA TGTGCCAGCAGCGTAGGGGGGACAGGGACCCACAATGAGCAGTTCTTC.

The V gene is TRBV7-9, the J gene TRBJ2-5, with TRBD2 matching over 13 bases. Germline V CDR1 and CDR2: SEHNR, FQNEAQ (reference sequence). V lost 7 bases and J lost 5; bases outside the gene matches: 10. This CDR3 is 16 amino acids long. The CDR3: CASTLLAGGPSETQYF. DNA of the CDR3: TGTGCCAGCACCCTACTAGCGGGAGGGCCCTCGGAGACCCAGTACTTC.

The chain joins TRBV28 to TRBJ2-2, with D perhaps TRBD1 (6 bases). Trimming cost V 9 bases and J 4 bases, with 18 bases left between them. CDR1 MDHEN and CDR2 SYDVKM come from the germline V gene. The CDR3 runs 15 residues. This CDR3 reads CASGNVQGGTGELFF. CDR3 bases: TGTGCCAGTGGGAACGTACAGGGTGGCACCGGGGAGCTGTTTTTT.

The chain links TRBV7-2 to TRBJ2-1; D unresolved. Trimming shortened V by 0 bases and J by 0 bases, and 24 bases separated the two germline ends. The CDR3 is 21 residues long. Germline-derived CDR1 and CDR2 are SGHTA and FQGNSA. This CDR3 reads CASSLASPRNSGPRSYNEQFF. Here the CDR3 DNA reads TGTGCCAGCAGCTTAGCCTCCCCCCGAAATAGTGGGCCACGCTCCTACAATGAGCAGTTCTTC.

The chain joins TRBV21-1 to TRBJ1-2. TRBV21-1 is noted as a pseudogene. This CDR3 spans 13 amino acids. The CDR3 DNA reads as TGTGCCATCCACCAGACGGGTAACTATGGCTACACCTTC. Its protein is CAIHQTGNYGYTF.

The chain has TRBV7-6 and TRBJ2-2; D possibly corresponds to TRBD2 (5 bases). Per the germline V gene, CDR1 is SGHVS and CDR2 is FNYEAQ. CDR3 size: 16 residues. V was clipped by 5 bases and J by 4 bases, with 17 bases between them. CDR3 region: CASSARSARGTGELFF. The CDR3 DNA sequence: TGTGCCAGCAGCGCAAGGTCCGCCCGGGGCACCGGGGAGCTGTTTTTT.

The rearrangement links TRBV5-1 to TRBJ2-1; TRBD2 agrees at 9 bases. The CDR3 sequence is 15 residues long. Germline loops: CDR1 SGHRS, CDR2 YFSETQ. J gave up 2 bases and V 0 bases, and 0 bases lay outside the gene matches. CDR3 DNA: TGCGCCAGCAGCTTGGGCGGGGGGGCCTACAATGAGCAGTTCTTC. The encoded protein is CASSLGGGAYNEQFF.

This clone was detected only once. This chain uses TRBV25-1 with TRBJ1-2, with a possible D match to TRBD1 (5 bases). Germline loops: CDR1 MGHDK, CDR2 SYGVNS. CDR3 size: 16 residues. V gave up 4 bases and J gave up 8 bases, with 23 bases separating them. The CDR3 here is CASSGSRASPLSGYTF. In DNA, the CDR3 is TGTGCCAGCAGTGGGTCCAGGGCGAGCCCACTATCGGGCTACACCTTC.

The chain has TRBV7-9 and TRBJ1-2, with a tentative D call TRBD1 (5 bases). The CDR3 is made up of 14 amino acids. The germline V gene has CDR1 SEHNR and CDR2 FQNEAQ (reference sequence). V was shortened by 0 bases and J by 8 bases, with 13 bases between the two germline ends. The CDR3 loop is CASSLAPYRQGYTF. CDR3 nucleotides: TGTGCCAGCAGCTTAGCTCCCTATCGACAGGGCTACACCTTC.

This chain links TRBV6-1 with TRBJ2-3; 8 nucleotides match TRBD1. This CDR3 is 16 amino acids long. CDR1 is MNHNS and CDR2 is SASEGT in the germline V gene. J gave up 2 bases and V 3 bases, and 7 bases lay outside the gene matches. CDR3 nucleotide sequence: TGTGCCAGCAGTGAGGTTTGGGGACAGGCCACAGATACGCAGTATTTT. It specifies CASSEVWGQATDTQYF.

The rearrangement uses TRBV4-2 and TRBJ2-6, with a possible D match to TRBD2 (5 bases). Germline CDR1 and CDR2: LGHNA and YNFKEQ. CDR3 length equals 18 residues. V lost 1 base, J lost 4 bases, and 17 bases lay in between. This CDR3 is CASSQGGLGSEGANVLTF. The CDR3 DNA sequence: TGTGCCAGCAGCCAAGGCGGACTGGGGTCGGAGGGGGCCAACGTCCTGACTTTC.

This clone showed up just a few times. The chain is built from TRBV9 and TRBJ1-4; possible D gene TRBD1, 5 bases. The CDR3 runs 13 residues. V was clipped by 5 bases and J by 8 bases, with 13 bases between them. The germline V gene encodes CDR1 SGDLS and CDR2 YYNGEE. Written as DNA, the CDR3 is TGTGCCAGCAGTCAGGGTCCCATGGAAAAACTGTTTTTT. It yields the protein CASSQGPMEKLFF.